Listed below are T cell receptor beta chains from one sample, sequenced in a study of T cell responses to AZD1222 COVID-19 vaccine. This table comes from immunoSEQ multiplex PCR, and its TCRdb copy is limited to in-frame clones, with some not included. The data contain approximately 75,000 clones, roughly 90% of them singletons. The source was peripheral blood, collected 28 days after the second AZD1222 dose. Receptors were obtained from an adult who received the AZD1222 COVID-19 vaccine. Both conserved end residues are part of each CDR3. Fields, in order: J gene, V gene, D gene, clone size, CDR3 protein, CDR3 DNA. D genes are given only for firm matches. Size is stated for part of the rows, as once, few or many counts, or as a class when the clone is expanded.

TRBJ2-2 TRBV2 - - CASKTGIAGELFF TGTGCCAGCAAAACGGGGATCGCCGGGGAGCTGTTTTTT
TRBJ2-7 TRBV11-1 - - CASSRDSPSYEQYF TGTGCCAGCAGCCGGGACTCCCCCTCCTACGAGCAGTACTTC
TRBJ2-2 TRBV7-8 TRBD2 few CASSLGLAGARGTGELFF TGTGCCAGCAGCTTAGGGCTAGCGGGGGCCCGAGGCACCGGGGAGCTGTTTTTT
TRBJ1-2 TRBV28 - once CASSLGRTSYGYTF TGTGCCAGCAGTTTGGGACGGACGTCCTATGGCTACACCTTC
TRBJ2-3 TRBV6-5 TRBD1 - CAIDRGGPDTQYF TGTGCCATCGACAGGGGCGGGCCAGATACGCAGTATTTT
TRBJ2-3 TRBV28 - once CASSQTDTQYF TGTGCCAGCAGTCAGACAGATACGCAGTATTTT
TRBJ1-3 TRBV6-5 TRBD1 - CASSSGTGVGNTIYF TGTGCCAGCAGTTCCGGGACAGGGGTTGGAAACACCATATATTTT
TRBJ1-3 TRBV6-1 - once CASSEAGQISGNTIYF TGTGCCAGCAGTGAAGCGGGGCAGATCTCTGGAAACACCATATATTTT
TRBJ1-5 TRBV5-1 TRBD1 once CASRETGASNQPQHF TGCGCCAGCAGAGAGACAGGGGCCAGCAATCAGCCCCAGCATTTT
TRBJ2-3 TRBV12-5 TRBD2 - CASGLGLAVADTQYF TGTGCTAGTGGTTTGGGACTAGCGGTCGCAGATACGCAGTATTTT
TRBJ2-7 TRBV28 TRBD2 - CASSLTTSGGLEQYF TGTGCCAGCAGTTTGACCACTAGCGGGGGTTTGGAGCAGTACTTC
TRBJ2-1 TRBV2 TRBD1 - CASSGNRGRGEQFF TGTGCCAGCAGTGGGAACAGGGGGCGGGGTGAGCAGTTCTTC
TRBJ2-1 TRBV7-3 TRBD1 - CASSLSGTGRNEQFF TGTGCCAGCAGCCTATCCGGGACAGGGCGCAATGAGCAGTTCTTC
TRBJ2-1 TRBV5-1 - - CASSLFLGGRGNEQFF TGCGCCAGCAGCTTGTTCCTTGGTGGGAGGGGGAATGAGCAGTTCTTC
TRBJ2-2 TRBV11-2 - once CASSFRQGGSTGELFF TGTGCCAGCAGCTTCCGACAGGGAGGGAGCACCGGGGAGCTGTTTTTT
TRBJ1-5 TRBV19 TRBD1 - CASSLGQRSNQPQHF TGTGCCAGTAGTCTGGGACAGCGAAGCAATCAGCCCCAGCATTTT
TRBJ1-4 TRBV4-1 - - CASRQWGTTNEKLFF TGCGCCAGCAGGCAATGGGGGACAACTAATGAAAAACTGTTTTTT
TRBJ1-2 TRBV5-1 - - CASSLSGGDYGYTF TGCGCCAGCAGCTTGAGTGGGGGAGACTATGGCTACACCTTC
TRBJ2-7 TRBV7-9 TRBD2 few CYNRSGGYEQYF TGCTATAACCGGTCGGGGGGTTACGAGCAGTACTTC
TRBJ2-1 TRBV12-3/TRBV12-4 - - CASSRGQFF TGTGCCAGCAGCCGGGGTCAGTTCTTC
TRBJ1-4 TRBV15 - - CATSRQGSRIGEKLFF TGTGCCACCAGCAGACAGGGGTCTCGGATAGGGGAAAAACTGTTTTTT
TRBJ2-5 TRBV6-2/TRBV6-3 - - CASSRSGGTRETQYF TGTGCCAGCAGTAGGTCCGGCGGGACCAGGGAGACCCAGTACTTC
TRBJ1-1 TRBV6-5 - - CAAGAGLSAFF TGTGCGGCCGGGGCAGGGCTTTCCGCTTTCTTT
TRBJ2-1 TRBV5-6 TRBD2 - CASSPSTSGGPGYNEQFF TGTGCCAGCAGCCCCTCGACTAGCGGGGGGCCCGGTTACAATGAGCAGTTCTTC
TRBJ1-5 TRBV30 - - CAWSTVAGNQPQHF TGTGCCTGGAGTACCGTGGCAGGCAATCAGCCCCAGCATTTT
TRBJ1-5 TRBV29-1 TRBD1 - CSVGGRGLYQPQHF TGCAGCGTTGGGGGCAGGGGGTTATATCAGCCCCAGCATTTT
TRBJ2-7 TRBV5-1 TRBD1 - CASSSGDRGNEQYF TGCGCCAGCAGCTCTGGTGACAGGGGCAACGAGCAGTACTTC
TRBJ2-2 TRBV5-1 - - CASRDNIGELFF TGCGCCAGTCGGGACAACATCGGGGAGCTGTTTTTT
TRBJ1-1 TRBV6-5 - - CASSYSGRVGTEAFF TGTGCCAGCAGTTACTCGGGAAGGGTGGGCACTGAAGCTTTCTTT
TRBJ2-2 TRBV30 - - CATIHYIGSGELFF TGTGCCACGATCCACTACATCGGGAGCGGGGAGCTGTTTTTT
TRBJ2-7 TRBV18 - - CASSPPWGTYEQYF TGTGCCAGCTCACCACCATGGGGTACCTACGAGCAGTACTTC